The following is a T cell receptor (beta chain) sequence with its context. Its target is not known. The data belong to a study of OX40 agonist ivuxolimab in advanced cancers. Study summary: Ivuxolimab was administered intravenously to patients at 0.01 to 10 mg/kg every 2 weeks. Study-wide points: Certain nonresponding patients likewise had low normalized T-cell clonal expansion. The antigens recognized by the expanded peripheral T cells, that is their antigen specificity, were not determined. Patients who responded partially at 0.1-3.0 mg/kg showed clonal expansion ranking among the lowest.

Sequencing used immunoSEQ multiplex PCR; TCRdb keeps in-frame clones, though not all of them. Counted here are about 36,000 clones, about 88% occurring once; the ten biggest clones make up less than 4.5%. The input for sequencing was CD4+ or CD8+ T cells sorted from blood, taken in a trial of the OX40 agonist ivuxolimab. The source is an adult with an advanced solid tumor such as melanoma, head and neck, liver or kidney cancer.

CDR3 amino acids: CASSRSSGSVTDTQYF. The CDR3 DNA reads as TGCGCCAGCAGCCGATCTAGCGGGAGCGTCACAGATACGCAGTATTTT. The chain employs TRBV4-1 and TRBJ2-3, with 10 bases aligning to TRBD2. Germline CDR1 and CDR2: MGHRA and YSYEKL. The CDR3 is made up of 16 amino acids. After removal of 4 bases from V and 2 bases from J, the junction contained 6 bases not matched to a gene.